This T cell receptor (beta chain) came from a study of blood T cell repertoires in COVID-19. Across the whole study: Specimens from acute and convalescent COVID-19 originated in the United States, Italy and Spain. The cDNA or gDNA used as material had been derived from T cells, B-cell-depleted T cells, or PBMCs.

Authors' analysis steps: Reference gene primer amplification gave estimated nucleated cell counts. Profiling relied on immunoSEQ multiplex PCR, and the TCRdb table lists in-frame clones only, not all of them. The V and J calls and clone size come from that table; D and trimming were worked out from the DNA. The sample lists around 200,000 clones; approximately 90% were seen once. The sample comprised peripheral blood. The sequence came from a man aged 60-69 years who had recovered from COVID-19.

Here the CDR3 reads CASSPGWGQGTYEQYF. In DNA, the CDR3 is TGCGCCAGCAGCCCTGGCTGGGGACAGGGAACCTACGAGCAGTACTTC. V gene TRBV5-1 combines with J gene TRBJ2-7; 9 nucleotides align to TRBD1. Per the germline V gene, CDR1 is SGHRS and CDR2 is YFSETQ. V gave up 4 bases and J gave up 2 bases; unmatched junction bases: 10. This CDR3 contains 16 residues. The full variable domain, completed using reference TRBV5-1 and TRBJ2-7, is KAGVTQTPRYLIKTRGQQVTLSCSPISGHRSVSWYQQTPGQGLQFLFEYFSETQRNKGNFPGRFSGRQFSNSRSEMNVSTLELGDSALYLCASSPGWGQGTYEQYFGPGTRLTVT.